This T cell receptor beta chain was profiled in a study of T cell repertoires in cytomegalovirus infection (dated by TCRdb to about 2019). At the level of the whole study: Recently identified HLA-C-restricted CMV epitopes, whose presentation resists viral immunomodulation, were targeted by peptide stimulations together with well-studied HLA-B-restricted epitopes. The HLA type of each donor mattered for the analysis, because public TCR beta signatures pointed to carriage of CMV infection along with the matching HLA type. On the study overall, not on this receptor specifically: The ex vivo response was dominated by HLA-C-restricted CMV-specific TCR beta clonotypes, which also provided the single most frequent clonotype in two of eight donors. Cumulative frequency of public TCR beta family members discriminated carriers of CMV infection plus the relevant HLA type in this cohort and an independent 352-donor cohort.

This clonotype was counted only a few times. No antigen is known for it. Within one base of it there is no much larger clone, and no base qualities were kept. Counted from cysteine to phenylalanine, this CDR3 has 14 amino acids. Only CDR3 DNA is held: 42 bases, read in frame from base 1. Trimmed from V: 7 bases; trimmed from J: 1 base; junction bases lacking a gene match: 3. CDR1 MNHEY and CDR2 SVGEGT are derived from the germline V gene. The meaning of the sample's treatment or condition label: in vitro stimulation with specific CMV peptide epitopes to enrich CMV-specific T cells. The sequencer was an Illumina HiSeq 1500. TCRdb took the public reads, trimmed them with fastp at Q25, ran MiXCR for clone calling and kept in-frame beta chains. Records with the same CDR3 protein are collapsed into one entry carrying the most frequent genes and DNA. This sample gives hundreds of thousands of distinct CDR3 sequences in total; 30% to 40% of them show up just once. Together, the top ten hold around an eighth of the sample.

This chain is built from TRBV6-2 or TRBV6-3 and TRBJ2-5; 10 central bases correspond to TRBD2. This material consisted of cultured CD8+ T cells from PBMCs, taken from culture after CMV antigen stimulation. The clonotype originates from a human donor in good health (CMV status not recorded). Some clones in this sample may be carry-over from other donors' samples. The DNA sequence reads TGTGCCAGCAAAAAGCGGGGGGGCCAAGAGACCCAGTACTTC. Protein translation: CASKKRGGQETQYF.